This section outlines one T cell receptor beta chain sequence together with its context. The target antigen is unknown. Germline assignment: CDR1 SQVTM and CDR2 ANQGSEA. V was shortened by 4 bases and J by 5 bases, with 18 bases between the two germline ends. This CDR3 has 15 amino acids. Unique-molecular-identifier-tagged TCR beta cDNA libraries were used. Each sample of 1 to 10 million input T cells yielded 500,000 or so cDNA molecules, so each molecule approximated one T cell. MiXCR, run by TCRdb on the PCR reads, gives a single entry per CDR3 protein. The repertoire includes about half a million distinct CDR3 sequences, about a third of them detected once, and 5% to 6% sits in the top ten. The data derive from a study of post-analysis software for immune sequencing data. Overall study context: Included among the disease courses, which were recorded for the cohort, were relapsing-remitting, secondary progressive and progressive-relapsing multiple sclerosis. The study, taken as a whole, reports: TRBV5-6, TRBV5-1 and TRBV20-1 belonged to a set of roughly five TRBV segments that were more frequent in patients than controls. A significant reduction in normalized Chao1 diversity was observed in multiple sclerosis patients versus controls.

The specimen sequenced was blood. V and J are TRBV29-1 and TRBJ2-1, with a possible D match to TRBD1 (5 bases). The clonotype was recovered from a girl younger than 18 with multiple sclerosis. DNA of the CDR3: TGCAGCGTTGTAAACCGGGCAGGGTGGGACAATGAGCAGTTCTTC. It translates to CSVVNRAGWDNEQFF.